This entry concerns a single T cell receptor (beta chain). V lost 4 bases and J 4 bases, leaving 13 bases between the germline ends. Germline CDR1 is SQVTM and CDR2 is ANQGSEA. This CDR3 is 14 amino acids long. These data originate in a study of blood T cell repertoires in COVID-19. Some clones are missing from TCRdb's copy, which holds only in-frame ones; the method was immunoSEQ multiplex PCR. The sample consists of some 110,000 clones, approximately 87% of them appearing once. The sequenced material came from peripheral blood. This clonotype was sampled from a man in his 70s who had recovered from COVID-19. The J gene is TRBJ2-2, the V gene TRBV29-1, with D perhaps TRBD1 (6 bases). CDR3 residues: CSVVVGQTTGELFF. CDR3 in DNA: TGCAGCGTTGTGGTGGGACAAACCACCGGGGAGCTGTTTTTT.